This TCR beta chain derives from a study of blood T cell repertoires in COVID-19. As for the study in general: Acute and convalescent COVID-19 specimens originated in the United States, Italy and Spain.

In the original processing: Scientists estimated how many nucleated cells there were by amplifying reference gene primers. Clones were read by immunoSEQ multiplex PCR, and TCRdb kept only the in-frame ones, dropping some. V and J calls and clone size are copied from that table; D and trimming were computed from the DNA. The sample consists of roughly 250,000 clones, about four fifths of them appearing once. V lost 2 bases to trimming and J lost 4 bases; unmatched junction nucleotides: 8. CDR3 length: 16 residues. CDR1 LNHDA and CDR2 SQIVND come from the germline V gene (reference sequence). The material sequenced was peripheral blood. J is TRBJ2-1 and V is TRBV19; 7 bases agree with TRBD2. This receptor was taken from a woman aged 80 or over with acute or convalescent COVID-19. The CDR3 loop is CASSIPQRGSYNEQFF. As DNA, the CDR3 is TGTGCCAGTAGTATACCCCAGCGGGGCTCTTACAATGAGCAGTTCTTC.